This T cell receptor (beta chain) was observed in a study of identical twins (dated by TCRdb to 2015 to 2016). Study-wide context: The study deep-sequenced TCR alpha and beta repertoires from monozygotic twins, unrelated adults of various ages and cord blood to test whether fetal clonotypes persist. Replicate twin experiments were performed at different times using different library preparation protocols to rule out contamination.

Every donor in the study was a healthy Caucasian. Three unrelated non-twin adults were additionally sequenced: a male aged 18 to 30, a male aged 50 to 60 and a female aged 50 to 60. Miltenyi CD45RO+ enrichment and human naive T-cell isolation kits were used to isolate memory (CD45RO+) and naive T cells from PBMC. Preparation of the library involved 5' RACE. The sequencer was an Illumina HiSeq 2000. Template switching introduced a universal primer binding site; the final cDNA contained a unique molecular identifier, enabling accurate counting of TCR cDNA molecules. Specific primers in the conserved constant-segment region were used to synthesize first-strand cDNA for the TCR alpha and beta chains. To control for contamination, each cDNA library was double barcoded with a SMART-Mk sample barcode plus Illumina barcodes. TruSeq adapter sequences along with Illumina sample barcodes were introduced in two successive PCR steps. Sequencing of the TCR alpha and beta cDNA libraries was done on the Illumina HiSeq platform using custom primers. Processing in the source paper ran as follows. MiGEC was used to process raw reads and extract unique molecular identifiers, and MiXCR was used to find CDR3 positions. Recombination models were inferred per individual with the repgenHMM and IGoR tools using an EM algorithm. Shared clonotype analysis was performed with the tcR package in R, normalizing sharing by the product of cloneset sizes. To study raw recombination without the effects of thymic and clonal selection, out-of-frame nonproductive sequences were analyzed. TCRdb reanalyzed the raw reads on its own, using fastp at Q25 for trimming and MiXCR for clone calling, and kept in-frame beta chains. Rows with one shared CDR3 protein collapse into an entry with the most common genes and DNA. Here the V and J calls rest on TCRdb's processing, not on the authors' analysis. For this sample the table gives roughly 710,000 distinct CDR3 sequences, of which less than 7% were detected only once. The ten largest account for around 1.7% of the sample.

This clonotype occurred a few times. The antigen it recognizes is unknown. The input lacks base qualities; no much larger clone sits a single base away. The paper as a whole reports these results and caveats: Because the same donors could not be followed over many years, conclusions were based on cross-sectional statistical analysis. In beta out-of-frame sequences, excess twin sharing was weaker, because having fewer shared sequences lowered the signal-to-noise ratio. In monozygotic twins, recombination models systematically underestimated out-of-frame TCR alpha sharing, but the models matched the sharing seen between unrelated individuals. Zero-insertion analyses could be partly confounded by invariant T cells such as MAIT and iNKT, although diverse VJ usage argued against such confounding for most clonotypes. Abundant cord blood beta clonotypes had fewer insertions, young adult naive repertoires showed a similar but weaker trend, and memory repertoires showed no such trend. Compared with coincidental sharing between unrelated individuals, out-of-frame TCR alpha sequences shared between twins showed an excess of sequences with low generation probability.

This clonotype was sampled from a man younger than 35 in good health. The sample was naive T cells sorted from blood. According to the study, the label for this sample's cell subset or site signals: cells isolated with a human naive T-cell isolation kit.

The DNA sequence follows: TGTGCCAGCACTCCCGAGGGGGGGTTGCCCTACGAGCAGTACTTC. This yields the protein CASTPEGGLPYEQYF. The rearranged chain carries TRBV3-1 and TRBJ2-7; possibly the D gene is TRBD2, per 7 matching bases. Spanning cysteine to phenylalanine, the CDR3 consists of 15 amino acids. Just the 45-base CDR3 DNA is kept, in frame starting at base 1. CDR1 and CDR2, per the germline V gene (reference sequence), are LGHDT and YNNKEL. Between the V and J ends, shortened by 7 bases and 2 bases respectively, the junction contains 18 bases.